The present TCR beta chain was sequenced within a study of shared clonotypes between healthy human individuals. Study results and limitations: The sole specimen, blood, was sampled, and tissue repertoires likely differ.

Libraries were prepared by immunoSEQ multiplex PCR; TCRdb keeps only in-frame clonotypes and omits some of them. The table lists approximately 600,000 clones, roughly 96% of them singletons. Worth noting for this clone: Its antigen is still unknown.

Naive CD8 populations comprised CD45RO-negative cells positively selected for CCR7, excluding terminally differentiated effector memory CD45RA+ cells. There were no recent acute infections or vaccinations among the donors, who were healthy HIV-negative adults. Germline assignment: CDR1 SQVTM and CDR2 ANQGSEA. The CDR3 runs to 14 residues. Trimming stripped 6 bases from V and 4 bases from J, with 19 bases between. The sequence was obtained from a woman aged 25 to 39 in good health. The material sequenced was naive CD8+ T cells sorted from blood. The V and J genes are TRBV29-1 and TRBJ2-7; D gene uncertain. This chain's CDR3 is CSVVNPHDGYEQYF. CDR3 sequence (DNA): TGCAGCGTCGTGAATCCCCACGACGGATACGAGCAGTACTTC.